This T cell receptor (beta chain) comes out of a study of blood T cell repertoires in COVID-19. Background on the study: The United States, Italy and Spain supplied acute and convalescent COVID-19 samples. T cells, B-cell-depleted T cells, or PBMCs provided the cDNA or gDNA that served as material.

Clones were sequenced by immunoSEQ multiplex PCR, and TCRdb holds only the in-frame ones, with some missing. Among roughly 390,000 clones listed, around 87% were seen once. Germline values: CDR1 PRHDT, CDR2 FYEKMQ (reference sequence). Between the trimmed V and J ends, which lost 4 bases and 2 bases, there was a span of 9 bases. CDR3 length equals 13 residues. The receptor was derived from a woman aged 25 to 39 with COVID-19, enrolled during active disease. What was sequenced was peripheral blood. The rearrangement links TRBV13 to TRBJ2-7; perhaps TRBD1 as D (5 bases). CDR3: CASSSQTAYEQYF. The CDR3 nucleotides read TGTGCCAGCAGCTCACAGACAGCCTACGAGCAGTACTTC.